These T cell receptor beta chains were read from a single sample in a study of blood T cell repertoires in COVID-19. Assay: immunoSEQ multiplex PCR; the TCRdb copy retains only in-frame clones and omits some. The data show over 90,000 clones, roughly nine tenths seen once. Sequenced material: peripheral blood. These receptors came from a woman in her sixties or seventies with acute or convalescent COVID-19. Both conserved end residues are part of each CDR3. Each record gives: V gene, J gene, CDR3 protein.

TRBV19	TRBJ2-1	CASSIGATSDDEQFF
TRBV3-1/TRBV3-2	TRBJ2-3	CASGTESTDTQYF
TRBV7-6	TRBJ2-1	CASSLAKGVTSLFEQFF
TRBV19	TRBJ2-2	CASSILGGGTNTGELFF
TRBV24-1	TRBJ1-1	CATSESVNTEAFF
TRBV27	TRBJ1-3	CASRLRSSGNTIYF
TRBV29-1	TRBJ2-5	CSVAGDRETQYF
TRBV2	TRBJ2-1	CASGLTSVGSNEQFF
TRBV30	TRBJ1-3	CAWSRNFPDRGGRNTIYF
TRBV7-9	TRBJ1-5	CASSLGTVYSNQPQHF
TRBV18	TRBJ1-6	CASSPGTDNSPLHF
TRBV7-3	TRBJ2-2	CASSLTGAGGGTGELFF
TRBV19	TRBJ1-1	CASSTRGVRVNTEAFF
TRBV9	TRBJ1-5	CASSVGSSNQPQHF
TRBV10-1	TRBJ2-1	CARPGQPLSGEQFF
TRBV6-5	TRBJ2-1	CASRGLAGDHEQFF
TRBV10-1	TRBJ1-2	CASSEQVYGYTF
TRBV18	TRBJ2-6	CASSPQGGSGANVLTF
TRBV7-3	TRBJ1-2	CASSIRDMDGYTF
TRBV10-1	TRBJ1-3	CASSDRSGNTIYF
TRBV7-2	TRBJ1-2	CASSLVGQTYGYTF
TRBV4-1	TRBJ1-4	CASSQERTGWEKLFF
TRBV7-2	TRBJ1-1	CASSYRSGNTEAFF
TRBV6-5	TRBJ1-5	CASSPTDSNQPQHF
TRBV10-3	TRBJ1-5	CAISAGTGTQPQHF
TRBV10-1	TRBJ2-7	CASSNTGTYEQYF
TRBV9	TRBJ1-2	CASSGPGPDRGYTF
TRBV11-2	TRBJ1-1	CASSLSAEAFF
TRBV28	TRBJ2-1	CASSLSGLAGEKVFF
TRBV7-9	TRBJ2-3	CASSLGETDTQYF
TRBV29-1	TRBJ1-1	CSAGTGPNTEAFF
TRBV28	TRBJ1-2	CASSLTTGNSGYTF
TRBV5-4	TRBJ2-7	CASSLGTSGIVYEQYF
TRBV2	TRBJ1-2	CASSEWSGGAAYGYTF
TRBV6-4	TRBJ2-2	CASSAKGFPTGELFF
TRBV6-6	TRBJ2-5	CASSRTSQSETQYF
TRBV9	TRBJ2-1	CASSVEARGRGEQFF
TRBV20-1	TRBJ1-1	CSASYVSEAFF
TRBV29-1	TRBJ2-7	CSVEFQGSSSYEQYF
TRBV6-5	TRBJ1-6	CASSYPERNSPLHF
TRBV5-1	TRBJ1-4	CASSGALSGEKLFF
TRBV30	TRBJ1-5	CAWSVLGGGQPQHF
TRBV5-6	TRBJ2-1	CASSSALAVSPFF
TRBV12-3/TRBV12-4	TRBJ1-5	CASSLPPGGPQHF
TRBV12-3/TRBV12-4	TRBJ1-5	CASSLNRDQPQHF
TRBV2	TRBJ1-6	CASSVLAQDSPLHF
TRBV15	TRBJ1-2	CATSNPEGAYGYTF
TRBV28	TRBJ2-2	CASGRAVGRPGELFF
TRBV30	TRBJ2-3	CAWSTGQGSPDTQYF
TRBV2	TRBJ1-2	CASSRDSYGYTF
TRBV6-6	TRBJ1-2	CASSRQGLPFDYGYTF
TRBV6-5	TRBJ1-5	CASSQQGFSNQPQHF
TRBV11-3	TRBJ1-2	CASSPPREGQVF
TRBV5-1	TRBJ2-5	CASSRTVQEETQYF
TRBV5-1	TRBJ1-1	CASSLEADMNTEAFF
TRBV6-1	TRBJ1-5	CASSETGGEQPQHF
TRBV19	TRBJ1-5	CASSLDRGNQPQHF
TRBV20-1	TRBJ2-1	CSASGVGRSYNEQFF
TRBV7-3	TRBJ2-1	CASSDLAGVSEQFF